A single sample is the source of the 24 T cell receptor beta chains below, sequenced in a study of beta chain features in type 1 diabetes. Expressed TCRB transcripts were sequenced after all isolated RNA was converted to cDNA. Only in-frame clones appear in the TCRdb table, and some are missing; sequencing was by immunoSEQ multiplex PCR. Of under 250,000 clones in the sample, approximately 11% are singletons; the top ten hold approximately 1.3%. Input material: central memory CD4+ T cells from blood. The receptors were sampled from a man between 18 and 29 years old in good health.

The rearrangement uses TRBV27 and TRBJ2-1, with a possible D match to TRBD1 (6 bases). This CDR3 contains 14 residues. Germline V gene lookup returns CDR1 MNHEY and CDR2 SMNVEV (reference sequence). V was shortened by 6 bases and J by 1 base, with 10 bases between the two germline ends. The CDR3 DNA sequence: TGTGCCAGCAGAAGCAGGGGTTCCTACAATGAGCAGTTCTTC. This codes for CASRSRGSYNEQFF.

The table lists this clone with a few counts. V is TRBV18 and J is TRBJ2-7; D is possibly TRBD2 (6 bases). Germline-derived CDR1 and CDR2 are KGHSH and LQKENI. The CDR3 has 12 amino acids. V was clipped by 6 bases and J by 3 bases, with 9 bases between them. In nucleotides, the CDR3 is TGTGCCAGCTCGCGGGACCACTACGAGCAGTACTTC. It yields the protein CASSRDHYEQYF. Variable domain in full (rest from reference TRBV18 and TRBJ2-7): NAGVMQNPRHLVRRRGQEARLRCSPMKGHSHVYWYRQLPEEGLKFMVYLQKENIIDESGMPKERFSAEFPKEGPSILRIQQVVRGDSAAYFCASSRDHYEQYFGPGTRLTVT.

This clone occurred many times. This same CDR3 is encoded by further DNA sequences in the sample. This chain links TRBV27 with TRBJ2-7; D is undetermined. CDR3 size: 14 residues. Trimming removed 10 bases at V and 0 bases at J, with 16 bases between. Germline-derived CDR1 and CDR2 are MNHEY and SMNVEV (reference sequence). DNA of the CDR3: TGTGCCACCCACAGCGCTCGCGGCTCCTACGAGCAGTACTTC. It yields the protein CATHSARGSYEQYF.

This clone came up a few times. A read error may be the cause here, since a much bigger clone is one base away. V gene TRBV30 combines with J gene TRBJ2-5; 10 bases agree with TRBD2. The J call may be incorrect, as the DNA end agrees better with TRBJ2-7. Germline loops: CDR1 GTSNPN, CDR2 SVGIG (reference sequence). The CDR3 consists of 14 residues. CDR3 in amino acids: CAWIALAGSHEQYF. DNA of the CDR3: TGTGCCTGGATTGCACTAGCGGGGTCCCACGAGCAGTACTTC.

This sequence joins TRBV30 and TRBJ1-3; D is ambiguous. Between the trimmed V and J ends, which lost 1 base and 0 bases, there was a span of 10 bases. Germline CDR1 and CDR2: GTSNPN and SVGIG (reference sequence). The CDR3 consists of 15 residues. The CDR3 is CAWSGVTSSGNTIYF. The CDR3 bases are TGTGCCTGGAGTGGGGTAACGAGCTCTGGAAACACCATATATTTT.

The chain carries TRBV18 and TRBJ2-7, with TRBD1 matching 9 bases. The germline gives CDR1 KGHSH, CDR2 LQKENI. V lost 6 bases and J lost 4; bases outside the gene matches: 4. This CDR3 comprises 13 residues. CDR3 nucleotide sequence: TGTGCCAGCTCGCACGGACAGGGGTACGAGCAGTACTTC. Translated: CASSHGQGYEQYF. Full variable domain (rest looked up from reference TRBV18 and TRBJ2-7): NAGVMQNPRHLVRRRGQEARLRCSPMKGHSHVYWYRQLPEEGLKFMVYLQKENIIDESGMPKERFSAEFPKEGPSILRIQQVVRGDSAAYFCASSHGQGYEQYFGPGTRLTVT.

J is TRBJ2-7 and V is TRBV5-1, with D maybe TRBD1 (6 bases). The germline V gene encodes CDR1 SGHRS and CDR2 YFSETQ. The ends were cut back, 0 bases at V and 3 bases at J, with 13 bases in the middle. CDR3 length equals 15 residues. The CDR3 loop is CASSLDRVGIYEQYF. The CDR3 DNA reads TGCGCCAGCAGCTTGGACAGGGTAGGGATCTACGAGCAGTACTTC.

This clone was observed a few times. It is likely a read error: a sequence one base away is far more abundant. This rearrangement joins TRBV7-9 to TRBJ2-3; 11 bases match TRBD1. The CDR3 extends over 14 amino acids. After removal of 5 bases from V and 5 bases from J, the junction contained 3 bases not matched to a gene. Germline CDR1 SEHNR, CDR2 FQNEAQ (reference sequence). CDR3 sequence: CASSGDRGKDTQYF. In DNA, the CDR3 is TGTGCCAGCAGCGGGGACAGGGGGAAAGATACGCAGTATTTT.

This chain connects TRBV2 to TRBJ2-3; tentative D call: TRBD1 (6 bases). The V and J ends lost 7 bases and 1 base respectively, with 15 bases between them. Germline V gives CDR1 SNHLY, CDR2 FYNNEI. The CDR3 consists of 15 residues. CDR3 amino acids: CASKGLTGGTDTQYF. The CDR3 region has the DNA TGTGCCAGCAAAGGGTTGACAGGAGGCACAGATACGCAGTATTTT.

In its sample, this clone was seen a few times. V gene TRBV18 combines with J gene TRBJ2-5; the match to TRBD2 covers 12 bases. The CDR3 runs 16 residues. V gave up 3 bases and J gave up 7 bases; unmatched junction bases: 9. The germline V gene has CDR1 KGHSH and CDR2 LQKENI. The CDR3 DNA sequence: TGTGCCAGCTCACCTACTAGCGGGAGGTCTCAGGCGACCCAGTACTTC. Its translation: CASSPTSGRSQATQYF.

This clone has ten or more counts. The sample contains more than one DNA sequence encoding this CDR3. V and J are TRBV30 and TRBJ2-5; no clear D. CDR1 is GTSNPN, CDR2 SVGIG, per germline (reference sequence). Trimming pared 0 bases from V and 5 bases from J, leaving 4 bases between. The CDR3 runs to 11 residues. CDR3 bases: TGTGCCTGGAGTGTAGGGGAGACCCAGTACTTC. It encodes CAWSVGETQYF.

This clone was picked up many times. This chain uses TRBV2 with TRBJ1-4; D is undetermined. The CDR3 loop spans 14 amino acids. Trimming pared 10 bases from V and 3 bases from J, leaving 15 bases between. Per germline, CDR1 SNHLY and CDR2 FYNNEI. In DNA form, the CDR3 reads TGTGCCACTCCGGACTCTCGGGCTAATGAAAAACTGTTTTTT. Translating it yields CATPDSRANEKLFF.

V gene TRBV11-2 combines with J gene TRBJ2-5; 13 bases map to TRBD2. Trimming took 1 base from V and 4 from J; bases not matched to a gene: 3. There are 16 residues in the CDR3. In germline, CDR1 is SGHAT, CDR2 FQNNGV. The CDR3 bases are TGTGCCAGCAGCTTAGGGACTAGCGGGAGCGGAGAGACCCAGTACTTC. As protein: CASSLGTSGSGETQYF.

This clone was counted between two and nine times. The V call is TRBV5-4, the J call TRBJ2-3; D possibly matches TRBD1 or TRBD2 (6 bases each). The CDR3 runs 12 residues. V lost 7 bases and J 4 bases, leaving 10 bases between the germline ends. The germline V gene encodes CDR1 SGHNT and CDR2 YYREEE (reference sequence). The CDR3 DNA follows: TGTGCCAGCGGGGGGCCCGCAGATACGCAGTATTTT. It translates to CASGGPADTQYF. The full variable domain, with the rest looked up from reference TRBV5-4 and TRBJ2-3, is ETGVTQSPTHLIKTRGQQVTLRCSSQSGHNTVSWYQQALGQGPQFIFQYYREEENGRGNFPPRFSGLQFPNYSSELNVNALELDDSALYLCASGGPADTQYFGPGTRLTVL.

A few counts support this clone. V gene TRBV7-3 combines with J gene TRBJ1-1, with 8 bases fitting TRBD1. J lost 1 base, V lost 5 bases, and 3 bases had no gene match. The germline CDR1 and CDR2 sequences are SGHTA and FQGTGA. The CDR3 runs to 14 residues. The CDR3, as DNA: TGTGCCAGCAGCCGAGACAGGGGGAACACTGAAGCTTTCTTT. This codes for CASSRDRGNTEAFF.

The rearrangement uses TRBV5-4 and TRBJ2-1; 8 positions agree with TRBD2. Germline-derived CDR1 and CDR2 are SGHNT and YYREEE (reference sequence). With V trimmed by 7 bases and J by 4 bases, 10 bases remained unmatched. The CDR3 runs 15 residues. This chain's CDR3 is CASSHSGTDYNEQFF. The CDR3 DNA reads TGTGCCAGCTCTCATAGCGGGACCGATTACAATGAGCAGTTCTTC.

This clone has only a few counts. The chain employs TRBV30 and TRBJ1-1; no definite D call. Germline V gives CDR1 GTSNPN, CDR2 SVGIG (reference sequence). The CDR3 loop spans 12 amino acids. Trimming shortened V by 3 bases and J by 6 bases, and 11 bases separated the two germline ends. CDR3 sequence: CAWRVTYAEAFF. In DNA, the CDR3 is TGTGCCTGGAGGGTAACGTACGCTGAAGCTTTCTTT.

The CDR3 reads CASSLLSASGTDTQYF. The CDR3 nucleotides read TGTGCCAGCAGCTTATTATCTGCGTCGGGCACAGATACGCAGTATTTT. The rearrangement links TRBV7-2 to TRBJ2-3; D remains ambiguous. Germline values: CDR1 SGHTA, CDR2 FQGNSA. Trimming removed 2 bases from V and 1 base from J, with 13 bases in between. CDR3 size: 16 residues.

The rearrangement joins TRBV30 to TRBJ2-6, with D possibly TRBD1 on 6 matching bases. This CDR3 region has 17 residues. With 2 bases removed from V and 2 bases from J, the gap between germline ends came to 16 bases. Germline assignment: CDR1 GTSNPN and CDR2 SVGIG (reference sequence). This chain's CDR3 is CAWSPPGALTGANVLTF. The CDR3 DNA is TGTGCCTGGAGTCCCCCAGGGGCTCTGACTGGGGCCAACGTCCTGACTTTC.

This clone has a handful of counts. The J gene is TRBJ2-1, the V gene TRBV5-1; 7 nucleotides agree with TRBD2. Germline CDR1 and CDR2: SGHRS and YFSETQ. The CDR3 sequence is 15 residues long. V gave up 0 bases and J gave up 8 bases; unmatched junction bases: 8. As DNA, the CDR3 is TGCGCCAGCAGCTTGGATCCAGCGGGACTGGATGAGCAGTTCTTC. This gives the protein CASSLDPAGLDEQFF.

The gene calls are TRBV6-6 and TRBJ2-7; the match to TRBD1 covers 8 bases. Trimming at V came to 6 bases and at J to 5 bases, leaving 9 bases not matched to a gene. This CDR3 is built from 14 residues. The germline V gene has CDR1 MNHNY and CDR2 SVGAGI (reference sequence). CDR3 region: CASRMTGEYNEQYF. The CDR3 DNA is TGTGCCAGCAGGATGACAGGGGAATACAACGAGCAGTACTTC.

This clone was seen only a few times. J is TRBJ2-7 and V is TRBV28, with D uncertain. V lost 1 base and J lost 4, with 8 bases in between. CDR1 and CDR2 from the germline V gene are MDHEN and SYDVKM. The CDR3 length is 13 residues. In DNA, the CDR3 is TGTGCCAGCAGTTTATCAATAGTTTACGAGCAGTACTTC. Translation: CASSLSIVYEQYF.

With regard to this clone: A much more abundant neighbour one base away suggests this may be a read error. Other DNA sequences of this sample code for an identical CDR3. The V call is TRBV9, the J call TRBJ2-2; D tentatively reads TRBD1 or TRBD2 (5 bases each). The CDR3 is 16 amino acids. The germline gives CDR1 SGDLS, CDR2 YYNGEE. Deletions cut 4 bases from V and 4 bases from J, with 17 bases between. DNA for the CDR3: TGTGCCAGCAGCCCGCAGGGTATGGGGGTCACCGGGGAGCTGTTTTTT. Protein: CASSPQGMGVTGELFF.

This clone was recorded many times. This chain connects TRBV2 to TRBJ1-1; D perhaps matches TRBD1 (5 bases). Germline V lookup: CDR1 SNHLY, CDR2 FYNNEI. The ends were cut back, 7 bases at V and 1 base at J, with 13 bases in the middle. This CDR3 spans 14 amino acids. CDR3 region: CASTKGMANTEAFF. For the CDR3, the DNA is TGTGCCAGCACGAAGGGGATGGCGAACACTGAAGCTTTCTTT.